What follows are 2 T cell receptor beta chains derived from one specimen sequenced in a study of blood T cell repertoires in COVID-19. Some clones are missing from TCRdb's copy, which holds only in-frame ones; the method was immunoSEQ multiplex PCR. The data hold tens of thousands of clones, with approximately 88% observed a single time. The source material was peripheral blood. The receptors stem from a man aged 50 or older with COVID-19, enrolled during active disease.

The chain employs TRBV10-3 and TRBJ1-3; no clear D. The CDR3 length is 14 residues. Germline V gives CDR1 ENHRY, CDR2 SYGVKD. V was clipped by 3 bases and J by 4 bases, with 10 bases between them. As DNA, the CDR3 is TGTGCCATCAGTGAATCACCCCGGGGAAACACCATATATTTT. Translated, it gives CAISESPRGNTIYF.

The CDR3 reads CASSSLLGTGGIDEQYF. In DNA, the CDR3 is TGTGCCAGCAGTTCCCTGCTAGGGACAGGGGGCATCGACGAGCAGTACTTC. J is TRBJ2-7 and V is TRBV7-9; TRBD1 aligns across 12 bases. V shed 6 bases and J 5 bases; nucleotides not matched to a gene: 14. The CDR3 length is 17 residues. CDR1 is SEHNR and CDR2 is FQNEAQ in the germline V gene (reference sequence).